This TCR beta chain was sequenced for a study of identical twins (dated by TCRdb to 2016 to 2018). Notes on the research overall: To test whether fetal clonotypes persist, this study deep-sequenced TCR alpha and beta repertoires from monozygotic twins, from unrelated adults of various ages, and from cord blood. To rule out contamination, replicate twin experiments were performed at different times with different library preparation protocols. What the work shows at the level of the full study, not this receptor alone: Excess twin sharing in beta out-of-frame sequences was weaker because fewer shared sequences lowered the signal-to-noise ratio. In monozygotic twins, out-of-frame TCR alpha sharing was systematically underestimated by recombination models, although the models agreed with sharing between unrelated individuals. Because the same donors could not be followed over many years, the conclusions relied on cross-sectional statistical analysis. Compared with coincidental sharing between unrelated individuals, an excess of low generation-probability sequences was observed among out-of-frame TCR alpha sequences shared between twins. Zero-insertion analyses could be partly confounded by invariant T cells such as MAIT and iNKT, though diverse VJ usage argued against such confounding for most clonotypes. Abundant cord blood beta clonotypes had fewer insertions, young adult naive repertoires showed a similar but weaker trend, and memory repertoires showed no such trend.

For this clonotype: The specificity of this receptor is unknown. The input lacks base qualities; no much larger clone sits a single base away.

All donors were healthy Caucasians. Three pairs of female monozygotic twins, all aged roughly 18 to 29 years, were included in the twin cohort. Peripheral blood mononuclear cells were the source from which RNA for the TCR libraries was isolated. The library came from 5' RACE. Sequenced using an Illumina HiSeq 2000. A universal primer binding site was introduced by template switching, and a unique molecular identifier was present in the final cDNA, enabling accurate counting of TCR cDNA molecules. Specific primers in the conserved constant-segment region were used to synthesize first-strand cDNA for the TCR alpha and beta chains. To control for contamination, every cDNA library was double barcoded, receiving both a SMART-Mk sample barcode and Illumina barcodes. TruSeq adapter sequences along with Illumina sample barcodes were introduced in two successive PCR steps. The Illumina HiSeq platform was used with custom primers to sequence TCR alpha and beta cDNA libraries. As for the original processing: Raw reads were processed with MiGEC to extract unique molecular identifiers, and MiXCR was used to determine CDR3 positions. For each individual, recombination models were inferred using an EM algorithm with the repgenHMM and IGoR tools. Shared clonotype analysis was performed with the tcR package in R, normalizing sharing by the product of cloneset sizes. To study raw recombination without the effects of thymic and clonal selection, out-of-frame nonproductive sequences were analyzed. The raw public data were reprocessed by TCRdb itself: fastp quality trimming at Q25, MiXCR clonotype calling, in-frame beta chains only. Each CDR3 protein gets just one entry, which takes the most common genes and DNA from the rows behind it. TCRdb, not the original authors, processed these V and J calls. Present in this sample are 600,000 to 700,000 distinct CDR3 sequences, approximately 21% of which were seen just once. Over 4% of the sample comes from the top ten.

The same sample was also used in a study of T cells expressing NK-cell markers. Looking at the second paper: TCR beta-chain repertoires were profiled in sorted CD3+CD56+NKG2C+, CD3+CD56+NKG2C- and CD3+CD56-NKG2C+ T-cell subsets from fewer than 10 donors. Among the eight sequenced donors, seven were HCMV-seropositive and one was HCMV-seronegative. In several experiments an anti-gammadeltaTCR antibody was added to restrict sorting to alphabetaTCR-expressing T cells. In roughly six donors, the dominant CD3+CD56+NKG2C+ clonotypes ranked among the top 10 CD8+ clonotypes, making up roughly 1.0-7.0% of CD8+ T cells. Those dominant clonotypes were again the most abundant among CD3+CD56-NKG2C+ cells in a handful of donors, at roughly 28.3-65%. It remained unclear whether the expanded NKG2C-expressing T cell clones were specific for HCMV antigens. All eight donors whose samples were sequenced were randomly selected healthy volunteers, three of them men and five women. To determine HCMV serostatus, a commercial ELISA kit was used to detect HCMV-specific IgG in serum. For several donors, bulk peripheral blood T-cell repertoires were also sequenced from unsorted PBMC. MIGEC was used to demultiplex reads and group the reads by UMI, and MiTCR was used to assemble and quantify clonotypes. To exclude erroneous sequences, only TCR cDNA sequences supported by at least two reads were retained. Downstream repertoire analysis used the tcR package, and clonotypes were matched across fractions by CDR3 nucleotide sequence plus V segment. VDJmatch was used to annotate antigen specificity against VDJdb, with one amino acid substitution allowed in CDR3.

The specimen sequenced was PBMCs. The TCR originated in a woman aged 18-29 years in good health.

The CDR3 loop reads CSARDDSGANVLTF. The DNA sequence is as follows: TGCAGTGCTAGGGACGACTCTGGGGCCAACGTCCTGACTTTC. The rearranged chain carries TRBV20-1 and TRBJ2-6, with the D gene uncertain. V gives up 3 bases and J gives up 0 bases, and the segment between their germline ends measures 6 bases. CDR1 and CDR2 are drawn from the germline V gene (reference sequence): DFQATT, SNEGSKA. The CDR3 contains 14 residues, cysteine and phenylalanine counted. Only the CDR3 DNA is retained, 42 bases long and in frame from the first base.